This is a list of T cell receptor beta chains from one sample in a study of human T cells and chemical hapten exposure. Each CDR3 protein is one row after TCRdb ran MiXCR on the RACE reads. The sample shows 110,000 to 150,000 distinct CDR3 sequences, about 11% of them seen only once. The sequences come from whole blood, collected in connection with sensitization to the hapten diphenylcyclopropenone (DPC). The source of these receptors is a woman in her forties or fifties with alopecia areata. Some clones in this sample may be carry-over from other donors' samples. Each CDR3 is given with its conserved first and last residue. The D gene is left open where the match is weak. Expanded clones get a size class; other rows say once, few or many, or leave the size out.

CDR3 DNA: TGTGCCAGCAGTCTCGACAGGGGAAGGTCTGAAGCTTTCTTT
CDR3 protein: CASSLDRGRSEAFF
clone size: many
J gene: TRBJ1-1
V gene: TRBV27
D gene: TRBD1

CDR3 DNA: TGTGCCACCAGTAGGGCCGGACTTAACACCGGGGAGCTGTTTTTT
CDR3 protein: CATSRAGLNTGELFF
clone size: few
J gene: TRBJ2-2
V gene: TRBV24-1
D gene: NA

CDR3 DNA: TGCAGTGCTATGGACAGGATCAGGACCCACTACGAGCAGTACTTC
CDR3 protein: CSAMDRIRTHYEQYF
clone size: few
J gene: TRBJ2-7
V gene: TRBV20-1
D gene: TRBD1

CDR3 DNA: TGTGCCAGCAGAGGACAGGTCCTGGAGACCCAGTACTTC
CDR3 protein: CASRGQVLETQYF
clone size: many
J gene: TRBJ2-5
V gene: TRBV6-2/TRBV6-3
D gene: TRBD1

CDR3 DNA: TGTGCCAGCAGTTCGGGACTAGCGGGACTGGGGCAGTACTTC
CDR3 protein: CASSSGLAGLGQYF
clone size: NA
J gene: TRBJ2-7
V gene: TRBV12-3/TRBV12-4
D gene: TRBD2

CDR3 DNA: TGTGCCAGCAGCCGGGCCCAGGGTTACGAGCAGTACTTC
CDR3 protein: CASSRAQGYEQYF
clone size: few
J gene: TRBJ2-7
V gene: TRBV12-3/TRBV12-4
D gene: NA

CDR3 DNA: TGCGCCAGCAGCCAAGCCCTAGCCATCTCCTACGAGCAGTACTTC
CDR3 protein: CASSQALAISYEQYF
clone size: NA
J gene: TRBJ2-7
V gene: TRBV4-1
D gene: NA

CDR3 DNA: TGCGCCAGCAGCACAAGAGCGGGAGGGTCCTTCCAAGAGACCCAGTACTTC
CDR3 protein: CASSTRAGGSFQETQYF
clone size: NA
J gene: TRBJ2-5
V gene: TRBV4-3
D gene: TRBD2

CDR3 DNA: TGTGCCAGCAGTTTGGGGGGGCTAGCTAGGGTCTACAATGAGCAGTTCTTC
CDR3 protein: CASSLGGLARVYNEQFF
clone size: NA
J gene: TRBJ2-1
V gene: TRBV6-5
D gene: NA

CDR3 DNA: TGCAGTGCTAGTCCTCCGGGACTAGCGGGGTACGAGCAGTACTTC
CDR3 protein: CSASPPGLAGYEQYF
clone size: few
J gene: TRBJ2-7
V gene: TRBV20-1
D gene: TRBD2

CDR3 DNA: TGTGCCAGCAGCCAGCTAGCGGGAGCATTGGATGAGCAGTTCTTC
CDR3 protein: CASSQLAGALDEQFF
clone size: NA
J gene: TRBJ2-1
V gene: TRBV7-2
D gene: TRBD2

CDR3 DNA: TGCAGTGCTAGAGATCCAGGGGGAGGGCCCTACGAGCAGTACTTC
CDR3 protein: CSARDPGGGPYEQYF
clone size: few
J gene: TRBJ2-7
V gene: TRBV20-1
D gene: NA

CDR3 DNA: TGTGCCAGCAGCTTCGGACACGGTAGCTCCTACAATGAGCAGTTCTTC
CDR3 protein: CASSFGHGSSYNEQFF
clone size: few
J gene: TRBJ2-1
V gene: TRBV6-1
D gene: NA

CDR3 DNA: TGTGCCAGCAGTTTATCTGGGGAATTCTACGAGCAGTACTTC
CDR3 protein: CASSLSGEFYEQYF
clone size: few
J gene: TRBJ2-7
V gene: TRBV12-3/TRBV12-4
D gene: NA

CDR3 DNA: TGCAGTGCCGCCGGAGGGAACACTGAAGCTTTCTTT
CDR3 protein: CSAAGGNTEAFF
clone size: many
J gene: TRBJ1-1
V gene: TRBV20-1
D gene: NA

CDR3 DNA: TGCAGTGCTAGGGAGGTTGAGGCGGGCCTCACAGATACGCAGTATTTT
CDR3 protein: CSAREVEAGLTDTQYF
clone size: NA
J gene: TRBJ2-3
V gene: TRBV20-1
D gene: NA

CDR3 DNA: TGTGCCAGCAGTCACCGGGACAGGGGCACAGATACGCAGTATTTT
CDR3 protein: CASSHRDRGTDTQYF
clone size: many
J gene: TRBJ2-3
V gene: TRBV12-3/TRBV12-4
D gene: TRBD1

CDR3 DNA: TGTGCCAGCAGTGCCTCGACAGGGGAGCGAGGTGGCTACACCTTC
CDR3 protein: CASSASTGERGGYTF
clone size: many
J gene: TRBJ1-2
V gene: TRBV25-1
D gene: TRBD1

CDR3 DNA: TGTGCCTGGAGTGCCTCGATCCTGGTCAATACGCAGTATTTT
CDR3 protein: CAWSASILVNTQYF
clone size: NA
J gene: TRBJ2-3
V gene: TRBV30
D gene: NA

CDR3 DNA: TGTGCCAGCAGTCTCGATGTGAACACTGAAGCTTTCTTT
CDR3 protein: CASSLDVNTEAFF
clone size: few
J gene: TRBJ1-1
V gene: TRBV6-6
D gene: NA

CDR3 DNA: TGTGCCAGCAGTACCGGACCGTACACCGGGGAGCTGTTTTTT
CDR3 protein: CASSTGPYTGELFF
clone size: NA
J gene: TRBJ2-2
V gene: TRBV27
D gene: NA

CDR3 DNA: TGTGCCAGCAGTCGGGCGGGGAAGGAATATCAGCCCCAGCATTTT
CDR3 protein: CASSRAGKEYQPQHF
clone size: many
J gene: TRBJ1-5
V gene: TRBV28
D gene: NA

CDR3 DNA: TGTGCCAGCAGCTTTTCAGGGACTAATTCACCCCTCCACTTT
CDR3 protein: CASSFSGTNSPLHF
clone size: NA
J gene: TRBJ1-6
V gene: TRBV11-3
D gene: NA

CDR3 DNA: TGCAGCGTTGAAACGGGACAGGTTGGTTCCTACAATGAGCAGTTCTTC
CDR3 protein: CSVETGQVGSYNEQFF
clone size: NA
J gene: TRBJ2-1
V gene: TRBV29-1
D gene: TRBD1

CDR3 DNA: TGTGCCATCAGTGAGGGTATAGGGGACAATGAGCAGTTCTTC
CDR3 protein: CAISEGIGDNEQFF
clone size: many
J gene: TRBJ2-1
V gene: TRBV10-3
D gene: NA

CDR3 DNA: TGTGCCAGCAGTCCGAGGCGGGAGGGGAAAAACATTCAGTACTTC
CDR3 protein: CASSPRREGKNIQYF
clone size: few
J gene: TRBJ2-4
V gene: TRBV3-1
D gene: TRBD2

CDR3 DNA: TGTGCCAGCACAACGGGAGGGGTAGACGGGGAGCTGTTTTTT
CDR3 protein: CASTTGGVDGELFF
clone size: few
J gene: TRBJ2-2
V gene: TRBV28
D gene: TRBD2

CDR3 DNA: TGCAGCGTTGATAGGGCAGATACGCAGTATTTT
CDR3 protein: CSVDRADTQYF
clone size: NA
J gene: TRBJ2-3
V gene: TRBV29-1
D gene: NA

CDR3 DNA: TGTGCCAGCTCACCAGGGCCAGATCCTAGCACAGATACGCAGTATTTT
CDR3 protein: CASSPGPDPSTDTQYF
clone size: NA
J gene: TRBJ2-3
V gene: TRBV18
D gene: NA

CDR3 DNA: TGTGCCAGCTCACCCCTCGGAGGGGGTGATGAAGCTTTCTTT
CDR3 protein: CASSPLGGGDEAFF
clone size: many
J gene: TRBJ1-1
V gene: TRBV18
D gene: NA

CDR3 DNA: TGTGCCAGCATCTTGGGGGGCGCCGGGGCCCTCGAGCAGTACTTC
CDR3 protein: CASILGGAGALEQYF
clone size: few
J gene: TRBJ2-7
V gene: TRBV28
D gene: NA

CDR3 DNA: TGTGCCAGCAGCCCGGGACTGACGAGCTCCTACAATGAGCAGTTCTTC
CDR3 protein: CASSPGLTSSYNEQFF
clone size: NA
J gene: TRBJ2-1
V gene: TRBV25-1
D gene: NA

CDR3 DNA: TGTGCCAGCAGCTCCGGGCGCAGCTCCTACGAGCAGTACTTC
CDR3 protein: CASSSGRSSYEQYF
clone size: NA
J gene: TRBJ2-7
V gene: TRBV7-2
D gene: NA

CDR3 DNA: TGTGCCAGCAGCGCCAGACAGGGAAGCACAGATACGCAGTATTTT
CDR3 protein: CASSARQGSTDTQYF
clone size: many
J gene: TRBJ2-3
V gene: TRBV11-2
D gene: TRBD1

CDR3 DNA: TGTGCCAGCAGTCCTCTTCGGCAGAACACAGATACGCAGTATTTT
CDR3 protein: CASSPLRQNTDTQYF
clone size: few
J gene: TRBJ2-3
V gene: TRBV28
D gene: NA

CDR3 DNA: TGTGCCAGCAGCCCCAGTGGTTTGCCAGAGACCCAGTACTTC
CDR3 protein: CASSPSGLPETQYF
clone size: many
J gene: TRBJ2-5
V gene: TRBV7-2
D gene: NA

CDR3 DNA: TGCGCCAGCAAAGAAGCGGGAGCGGTTGGGGAGACCCAGTACTTC
CDR3 protein: CASKEAGAVGETQYF
clone size: few
J gene: TRBJ2-5
V gene: TRBV10-2
D gene: TRBD2

CDR3 DNA: TGTGCCAGCAGCTTAGGGGCCGACCCTCGGGGTAATGAGCAGTTCTTC
CDR3 protein: CASSLGADPRGNEQFF
clone size: NA
J gene: TRBJ2-1
V gene: TRBV7-9
D gene: NA

CDR3 DNA: TGTGCCAGCAGCTCTGCCGGAGGCAGGGACGGGTTCTCCTACGAGCAGTACTTC
CDR3 protein: CASSSAGGRDGFSYEQYF
clone size: NA
J gene: TRBJ2-7
V gene: TRBV5-4
D gene: NA

CDR3 DNA: TGCAGCGTTGAGGCCACAAAGCCCGGCTACACCTTC
CDR3 protein: CSVEATKPGYTF
clone size: few
J gene: TRBJ1-2
V gene: TRBV29-1
D gene: NA

CDR3 DNA: TGTGCCAGCAGCTTAGGGTCTACTAGAATAACCGGGGAGCTGTTTTTT
CDR3 protein: CASSLGSTRITGELFF
clone size: NA
J gene: TRBJ2-2
V gene: TRBV7-2
D gene: NA

CDR3 DNA: TGTGCCAGCAGTTACTCGAGAGCGAACACTGAAGCTTTCTTT
CDR3 protein: CASSYSRANTEAFF
clone size: NA
J gene: TRBJ1-1
V gene: TRBV6-6
D gene: NA

CDR3 DNA: TGCAGTGTCGACAGTCCGTGGGACGAGCAGTACTTC
CDR3 protein: CSVDSPWDEQYF
clone size: few
J gene: TRBJ2-7
V gene: TRBV20-1
D gene: NA

CDR3 DNA: TGCAGTACGATCCGGGACTGGGGCAATGAGCAGTTCTTC
CDR3 protein: CSTIRDWGNEQFF
clone size: NA
J gene: TRBJ2-1
V gene: TRBV20-1
D gene: NA

CDR3 DNA: TGTGCCAGCAGCCTTTTAGGACAGGGAGGGCAAGAGACCCAGTACTTC
CDR3 protein: CASSLLGQGGQETQYF
clone size: NA
J gene: TRBJ2-5
V gene: TRBV3-2
D gene: NA

CDR3 DNA: TGCAGCGTTGAATATTCAGGCTACTATGGCTACACCTTC
CDR3 protein: CSVEYSGYYGYTF
clone size: NA
J gene: TRBJ1-2
V gene: TRBV29-1
D gene: NA

CDR3 DNA: TGTGCCAGCTCACCGGCCCACAGGGGCAATCAGCCCCAGCATTTT
CDR3 protein: CASSPAHRGNQPQHF
clone size: NA
J gene: TRBJ1-5
V gene: TRBV18
D gene: NA

CDR3 DNA: TGTGCCAGCAGGAAGGGGCAGCCGTATTCACCCCTCCACTTT
CDR3 protein: CASRKGQPYSPLHF
clone size: NA
J gene: TRBJ1-6
V gene: TRBV5-8
D gene: NA

CDR3 DNA: TGTGCCAGCAGTTCCCGGACAGGGAACTATGGCTACACCTTC
CDR3 protein: CASSSRTGNYGYTF
clone size: many
J gene: TRBJ1-2
V gene: TRBV6-5
D gene: TRBD1

CDR3 DNA: TGTGCCAGCCACAGGGCGTATGCCTATGGCTACACCTTC
CDR3 protein: CASHRAYAYGYTF
clone size: few
J gene: TRBJ1-2
V gene: TRBV2
D gene: NA